This T cell receptor beta chain emerged from a study of T cell repertoires in cytomegalovirus infection. Looking at the study overall: Indications of both CMV infection and matching HLA type were provided by public TCR beta signatures.

TCRdb fed the reads into MiXCR, producing one record per CDR3 protein. The top ten hold 15% to 20% of the sample, which has about 700,000 distinct CDR3 sequences, around a third seen once. Germline V gene data show CDR1 as SGHTA and CDR2 as FQGNSA. V lost 7 bases and J 8 bases, leaving 15 bases between the germline ends. The CDR3 sequence is 14 residues long. This clonotype was observed at least ten times. As yet, its antigen is unknown. The receptor was isolated from a human donor in good health (CMV status not recorded). Some clones in this sample may be carry-over from other donors' samples. This rearrangement joins TRBV7-2 to TRBJ1-6, with D possibly being TRBD1 (5 bases). The sequenced sample was cultured PBMCs, obtained from culture after CMV antigen stimulation. CDR3 protein: CASTADLGDSPLHF. Here the CDR3 DNA reads TGTGCCAGCACCGCGGACTTAGGGGATTCACCCCTCCACTTT.